This entry lists 10 T cell receptor beta chains sequenced from one sample in a study of blood T cell repertoires in COVID-19. TCRdb keeps only in-frame clones here, not all; method: immunoSEQ multiplex PCR. The table shows roughly 170,000 clones, with about four fifths occurring only once. Specimen: peripheral blood. These TCRs come from a human donor in a cohort sampled during active COVID-19.

There are a few counts of this clone. The chain joins TRBV7-9 to TRBJ2-2; the match to TRBD1 covers 8 bases. Germline lookup yields CDR1 SEHNR and CDR2 FQNEAQ (reference sequence). The CDR3 consists of 16 residues. After removal of 5 bases from V and 6 bases from J, the junction contained 11 bases not matched to a gene. The CDR3 nucleotides are TGTGCCAGCAGCCTACCAGGGGGCGATCGGCCCGGGGAGCTGTTTTTT. Its translation: CASSLPGGDRPGELFF.

The rearrangement joins TRBV5-6 to TRBJ2-5, with TRBD2 matching over 7 bases. With V trimmed by 0 bases and J by 3 bases, 5 bases remained unmatched. The CDR3 extends over 15 amino acids. The V gene's germline CDR1 is SGHDT and CDR2 YYEEEE. The CDR3 DNA follows: TGTGCCAGCAGCTTGGTACCGGGACTAAAAGAGACCCAGTACTTC. Its translation: CASSLVPGLKETQYF. Drawing the rest from reference TRBV5-6 and TRBJ2-5, the complete variable domain is DAGVTQSPTHLIKTRGQQVTLRCSPKSGHDTVSWYQQALGQGPQFIFQYYEEEERQRGNFPDRFSGHQFPNYSSELNVNALLLGDSALYLCASSLVPGLKETQYFGPGTRLLVL.

V is TRBV7-9 and J is TRBJ1-1; D is undetermined. Trimming shortened V by 6 bases and J by 7 bases, and 6 bases separated the two germline ends. The CDR3 sequence is 10 residues long. CDR1 and CDR2 (germline): SEHNR, FQNEAQ (reference sequence). Written as DNA, the CDR3 is TGTGCCAGCAGTTCCATTGAAGCTTTCTTT. It is translated as CASSSIEAFF.

This clone was found a few times. This rearrangement joins TRBV19 to TRBJ2-1; D is possibly TRBD1 (6 bases). The CDR3 consists of 15 residues. Trimming cost V 3 bases and J 2 bases, with 11 bases left between them. Germline V lookup: CDR1 LNHDA, CDR2 SQIVND (reference sequence). In nucleotides, the CDR3 is TGTGCCAGTAGTATCCTCCGGGACACCTACAATGAGCAGTTCTTC. It encodes CASSILRDTYNEQFF. Combining the CDR3 with reference TRBV19 and TRBJ2-1 gives the whole variable domain DGGITQSPKYLFRKEGQNVTLSCEQNLNHDAMYWYRQDPGQGLRLIYYSQIVNDFQKGDIAEGYSVSREKKESFPLTVTSAQKNPTAFYLCASSILRDTYNEQFFGPGTRLTVL.

The chain recombines TRBV6-6 with TRBJ1-3, with unresolved D. Germline CDR1 MNHNY, CDR2 SVGAGI (reference sequence). V was clipped by 5 bases and J by 4 bases, with 15 bases between them. The CDR3 totals 15 residues. CDR3 bases: TGTGCCAGCAGTACGGGTCCCCGGATCGGAAACACCATATATTTT. Amino acids: CASSTGPRIGNTIYF.

Comment on this clone: This same CDR3 is encoded by further DNA sequences in the sample. This chain uses TRBV9 with TRBJ2-7; D gene ambiguous. The V end was cut by 0 bases, the J end by 2 bases, with 9 bases between. Germline assignment: CDR1 SGDLS and CDR2 YYNGEE. The CDR3 sequence is 14 residues long. CDR3 in DNA: TGTGCCAGCAGCGTAGCGCAGGTTCCCTACGAGCAGTACTTC. Protein: CASSVAQVPYEQYF. Full variable domain (outside the CDR3, taken from reference TRBV9 and TRBJ2-7): DSGVTQTPKHLITATGQRVTLRCSPRSGDLSVYWYQQSLDQGLQFLIQYYNGEERAKGNILERFSAQQFPDLHSELNLSSLELGDSALYFCASSVAQVPYEQYFGPGTRLTVT.

The V and J genes are TRBV9 and TRBJ2-4; 7 bases match TRBD1. Germline V CDR1 and CDR2: SGDLS, YYNGEE. The CDR3 has 16 amino acids. V shed 0 bases and J 4 bases; nucleotides not matched to a gene: 7. In DNA form, the CDR3 reads TGTGCCAGCAGCGTAGGAGAGACAGGGCTAAAAAACATTCAGTACTTC. Amino acids: CASSVGETGLKNIQYF.

This sequence joins TRBV2 and TRBJ1-2, with 10 bases aligning to TRBD1. V shed 6 bases, J shed 1 base, and the junction held 11 bases outside the gene matches. This CDR3 comprises 17 residues. CDR1 is SNHLY and CDR2 is FYNNEI in the germline V gene. The CDR3 sequence: CASSPDIGTGVNYGYTF. The CDR3 DNA reads as TGTGCCAGCAGCCCTGATATCGGGACAGGGGTTAACTATGGCTACACCTTC.

The chain employs TRBV6-4 and TRBJ2-1; 15 bases match TRBD2. The germline V gene has CDR1 MRHNA and CDR2 SNTAGT. The CDR3 runs to 18 residues. J was trimmed by 8 bases and V by 2 bases; bases with no gene match: 10. The CDR3 DNA sequence: TGTGCCAGCAGTGACCCGCCGGGACTAGCGGGGGGTAGTGATGAGCAGTTCTTC. Protein sequence: CASSDPPGLAGGSDEQFF.

This chain's CDR3 is CASSPRDGGGEKLFF. For the CDR3, the DNA is TGTGCCAGCAGCCCGCGGGATGGGGGTGGTGAAAAACTGTTTTTT. The chain has TRBV7-9 and TRBJ1-4; possible D gene TRBD1, 5 bases. This CDR3 has 15 residues. Germline CDR1 is SEHNR and CDR2 is FQNEAQ (reference sequence). V gave up 5 bases and J gave up 7 bases, with 17 bases separating them.